Below, 6 T cell receptor beta chains from the same sample are listed, as sequenced in a study of beta chain features in type 1 diabetes. Investigators reverse transcribed all isolated RNA, so they sequenced expressed TCRB transcripts. Sequenced by immunoSEQ multiplex PCR; TCRdb stores in-frame clones only, minus some. The sample records about half a million clones, 30% being singletons. The sample was naive CD4+ T cells from blood. Receptor source: a young man in good health.

This clone was seen only a few times. Other DNA sequences of this sample code for an identical CDR3. The gene calls are TRBV29-1 and TRBJ2-7; D not certain. V shed 6 bases and J shed 0 bases, with 6 bases lying between them. The germline CDR1 and CDR2 sequences are SQVTM and ANQGSEA. The CDR3 contains 11 residues. DNA of the CDR3: TGCAGCGTCGGATTCTCCTACGAGCAGTACTTC. This sequence encodes CSVGFSYEQYF.

V and J are TRBV7-2 and TRBJ1-4; TRBD1 matches 8 bases. Germline assignment: CDR1 SGHTA and CDR2 FQGNSA. CDR3 length: 16 residues. V dropped 4 bases and J dropped 0; count of bases not matched to a gene: 4. CDR3 in DNA: TGTGCCAGCAGCTCGGACAGGGACCCAACTAATGAAAAACTGTTTTTT. Translation: CASSSDRDPTNEKLFF.

This clone was recorded only once. The J gene is TRBJ1-2, the V gene TRBV7-2, with D possibly matching TRBD1 (5 bases). Trimming stripped 3 bases from V and 2 bases from J, with 13 bases between. Germline loops: CDR1 SGHTA, CDR2 FQGNSA. The CDR3 consists of 15 residues. Here the CDR3 reads CASSLGGTWNYGYTF. For the CDR3, the DNA is TGTGCCAGCAGCTTGGGGGGAACCTGGAACTATGGCTACACCTTC.

This clone was counted a few times. The chain joins TRBV10-3 to TRBJ2-7; 10 bases are shared with TRBD1. This CDR3 region has 13 residues. Germline V gene sequence: CDR1 ENHRY, CDR2 SYGVKD. J was trimmed by 4 bases and V by 7 bases; bases with no gene match: 4. CDR3 amino acids: CAITPDRGYEQYF. In DNA, the CDR3 is TGTGCCATCACCCCGGACAGGGGGTACGAGCAGTACTTC.

The J gene is TRBJ2-7, the V gene TRBV4-3, with 8 bases that match TRBD1. The ends lost 2 bases at V and 2 bases at J; junction bases unmatched: 5. Germline V gene lookup returns CDR1 LGHNA and CDR2 YSLEER. This CDR3 region has 15 residues. CDR3 sequence reads: CASSQYPDRAYEQYF. The CDR3, as DNA: TGCGCCAGCAGCCAATATCCGGACAGGGCCTACGAGCAGTACTTC.

The rearrangement uses TRBV7-2 and TRBJ2-1; unclear D gene. This CDR3 has 13 amino acids. Trimming took off 3 bases at V and 4 bases at J, with 7 bases between the two ends. The V gene's germline CDR1 is SGHTA and CDR2 FQGNSA. CDR3 sequence reads: CASSFTLYNEQFF. Here the CDR3 DNA reads TGTGCCAGCAGCTTCACTCTTTACAATGAGCAGTTCTTC.